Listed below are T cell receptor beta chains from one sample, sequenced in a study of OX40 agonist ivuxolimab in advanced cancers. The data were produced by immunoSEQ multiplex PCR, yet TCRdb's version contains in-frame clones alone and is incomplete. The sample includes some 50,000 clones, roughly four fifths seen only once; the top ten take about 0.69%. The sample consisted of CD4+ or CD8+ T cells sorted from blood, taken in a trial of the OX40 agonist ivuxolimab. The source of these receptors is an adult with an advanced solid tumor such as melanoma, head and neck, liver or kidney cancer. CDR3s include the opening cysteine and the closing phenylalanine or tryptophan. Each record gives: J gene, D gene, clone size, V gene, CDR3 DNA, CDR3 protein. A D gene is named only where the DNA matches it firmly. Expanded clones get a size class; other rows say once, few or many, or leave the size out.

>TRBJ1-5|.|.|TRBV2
TGTGCCAGCAGTCCCTATGGAAACAATCAGCCCCAGCATTTT
CASSPYGNNQPQHF
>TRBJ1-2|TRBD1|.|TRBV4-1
TGCGCCAGCAGCCAAGATTCAGGACAGGGGGTTAACTATGGCTACACCTTC
CASSQDSGQGVNYGYTF
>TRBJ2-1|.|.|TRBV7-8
TGTGCCAGCAGCTTAACCGATCGACAGGCCTACAATGAGCAGTTCTTC
CASSLTDRQAYNEQFF
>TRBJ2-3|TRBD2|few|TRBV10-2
TGCGCCAGCAGTGATCGGAGCGGGGCTGGCACAGATACGCAGTATTTT
CASSDRSGAGTDTQYF
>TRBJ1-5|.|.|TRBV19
TGTGCCAGTAGTATCAGGCTCGAGGGGGGGGTTCCCCAGCATTTT
CASSIRLEGGVPQHF
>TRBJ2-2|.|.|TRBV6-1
TGTGCCAGCAGTGAGGTCGCGGGTATAAACACCGGGGAGCTGTTTTTT
CASSEVAGINTGELFF
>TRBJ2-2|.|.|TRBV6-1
TGTGCCAGCAATGGGGCCTCGAACACCGGGGAGCTGTTTTTT
CASNGASNTGELFF
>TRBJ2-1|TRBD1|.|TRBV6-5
TGTGCCAGCAGAACTACAGGGGGCTCCTACAATGAGCAGTTCTTC
CASRTTGGSYNEQFF
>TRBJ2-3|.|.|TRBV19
TGTGCCAGTAGTATAGGGACAGTCAGCACAGATACGCAGTATTTT
CASSIGTVSTDTQYF
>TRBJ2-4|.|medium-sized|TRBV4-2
TGTGCCAGCAGCCAAGTGTTAGCCAAAAACATTCAGTACTTC
CASSQVLAKNIQYF
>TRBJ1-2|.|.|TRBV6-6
TGTGCCAGCAGTCGCCAGAGGACCGCTAACTATGGCTACACCTTC
CASSRQRTANYGYTF
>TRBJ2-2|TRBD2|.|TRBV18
TGTGCCAGCTCCGCAAGAGGGACTAGCGGGAACACCGGGGAGCTGTTTTTT
CASSARGTSGNTGELFF
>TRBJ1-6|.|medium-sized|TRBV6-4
TGTGCCAGCAGTGACGGGGGGGAATCACCCCTCCACTTT
CASSDGGESPLHF
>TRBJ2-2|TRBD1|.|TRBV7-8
TGTGCCAGCAGCGTCATCACAGGGGACGGGGAGCTGTTTTTT
CASSVITGDGELFF
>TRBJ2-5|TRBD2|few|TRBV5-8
TGTGCCAGTCAGGGTGACGGGAGGCCCCAGTACTTC
CASQGDGRPQYF
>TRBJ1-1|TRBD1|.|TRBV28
TGTGCCAGCAGCTCGGTAGGGCAGGGGGACACTGAAGCTTTCTTT
CASSSVGQGDTEAFF
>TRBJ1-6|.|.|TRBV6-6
TGTGCCAGCAGTTCGCGGGATTCACCCCTCCACTTT
CASSSRDSPLHF
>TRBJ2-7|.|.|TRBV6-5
TGTGCCAGCGCCGACAGCCTCTACGAGCAGTACTTC
CASADSLYEQYF
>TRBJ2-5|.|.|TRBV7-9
TGTGCCAGCAGCTTAGATTGGGACGGGGGAGAGACCCAGTACTTC
CASSLDWDGGETQYF
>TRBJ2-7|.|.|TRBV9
TGTGCCAGCAGCGCAGACAGACTCTCCTACGAGCAGTACTTC
CASSADRLSYEQYF
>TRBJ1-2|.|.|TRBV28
TGTGCCAGCAGTTACAGGGACTATGGCTACACCTTC
CASSYRDYGYTF
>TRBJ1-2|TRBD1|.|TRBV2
TGTGCCAGCAGTACAAGGACAGGGCTTGGCTACACCTTC
CASSTRTGLGYTF
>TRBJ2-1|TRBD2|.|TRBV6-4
TGTGCCAGCAGTCGGACTAGCGGGGGGCCCTTGGGGGAGCAGTTCTTC
CASSRTSGGPLGEQFF
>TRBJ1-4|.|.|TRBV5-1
TGCGCCAGCAGCTTGACAGGGCTGGATGAAAAACTGTTTTTT
CASSLTGLDEKLFF
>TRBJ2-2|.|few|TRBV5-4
TGTGCCAGCAGCTTTGGCAGTACGAGCACCGGGGAGCTGTTTTTT
CASSFGSTSTGELFF
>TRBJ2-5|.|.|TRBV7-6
TGTGCCAGCAGCTTAGGGGCCAGACTCCAAGAGACCCAGTACTTC
CASSLGARLQETQYF
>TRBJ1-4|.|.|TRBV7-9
TGTGCCAGCAGCCCTCCGCGGCAGTTAAATGAAAAACTGTTTTTT
CASSPPRQLNEKLFF
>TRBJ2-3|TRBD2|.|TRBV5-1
TGCGCCAGCGGTAGCGGGGGATACCCTAGCACAGATACGCAGTATTTT
CASGSGGYPSTDTQYF
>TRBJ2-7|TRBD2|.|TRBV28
TGTGCCTCCGGACTAGCGGGGTCCTACGAGCAGTACTTC
CASGLAGSYEQYF
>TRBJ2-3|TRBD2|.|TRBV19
TGTGCCAGTAGTACTGTAAGGGGTAGCGGGGGAACAGATACGCAGTATTTT
CASSTVRGSGGTDTQYF
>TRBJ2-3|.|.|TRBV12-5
TGTGCTAGTGGTTTGCTAACTAGGCCGACAGATACGCAGTATTTT
CASGLLTRPTDTQYF
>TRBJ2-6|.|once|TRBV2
TGTGCCAGCAGTGAAGCGCGACAGGCTGGGGCCAACGTCCTGACTTTC
CASSEARQAGANVLTF
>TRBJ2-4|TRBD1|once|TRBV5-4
TGTGCCAGCAGCGTCCGGGACAGCCTAGCCAAAAACATTCAGTACTTC
CASSVRDSLAKNIQYF
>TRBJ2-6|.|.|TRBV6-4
TGTGCCAGCAGTGAATGGTCTGGGGCCAACGTCCTGACTTTC
CASSEWSGANVLTF
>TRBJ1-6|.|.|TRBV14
TGTGCCAGCAGCCAAGATTTGGAAAATTCACCCCTCCACTTT
CASSQDLENSPLHF
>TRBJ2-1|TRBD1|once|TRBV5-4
TGTGCCAGCAGCTTACAGGGGCAGAATGAGCAGTTCTTC
CASSLQGQNEQFF
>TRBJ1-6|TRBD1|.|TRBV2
TGTGCCAGCAGTGGGGGGACAGGGGGCAATTCACCCCTCCACTTT
CASSGGTGGNSPLHF
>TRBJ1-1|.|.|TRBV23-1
TGCGCCAGCAGTCAATCGCGGGGGGTGGGCACTGAAGCTTTCTTT
CASSQSRGVGTEAFF
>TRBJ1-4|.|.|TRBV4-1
TGCGCCAGCAGCCAAGATCCGGGGATAGGGGAAAAACTGTTTTTT
CASSQDPGIGEKLFF
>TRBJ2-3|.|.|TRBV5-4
TGTGCCAGCAGCTTGGAGCGACAGGCTGGCACAGATACGCAGTATTTT
CASSLERQAGTDTQYF
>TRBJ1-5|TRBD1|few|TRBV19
TGTGCCAGTAGTCCTAGGACAGGGGGCTTTCCCCAGCATTTT
CASSPRTGGFPQHF
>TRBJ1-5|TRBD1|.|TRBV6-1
TGTGCCAGCAGTAAAGACAGGGACGGACAGCCCCAGCATTTT
CASSKDRDGQPQHF
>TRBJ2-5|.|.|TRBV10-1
TGCGCCAGCAGTCCCCGGGAAGGAGCAGGGGAGACCCAGTACTTC
CASSPREGAGETQYF
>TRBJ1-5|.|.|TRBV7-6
TGTGCCAGCAGCTCCGCAGGGAATCAGCCCCAGCATTTT
CASSSAGNQPQHF
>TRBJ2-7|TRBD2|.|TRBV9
TGTGCCAGCAGCGTAGGCGGGGGACGCGAGCAGTACTTC
CASSVGGGREQYF
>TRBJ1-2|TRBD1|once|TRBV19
TGTGCCAGTAGCCCGACAGGGGCGAACTATGGCTACACCTTC
CASSPTGANYGYTF
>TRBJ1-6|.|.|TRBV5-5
TGTGCCAGCAGCTTGGATCCGGGGGAGGCATATTCACCCCTCCACTTT
CASSLDPGEAYSPLHF
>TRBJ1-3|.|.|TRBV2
TGTGCCAGCAGACAGGATTTGGGAAACACCATATATTTT
CASRQDLGNTIYF
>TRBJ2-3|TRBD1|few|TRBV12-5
TGTGCTAGTGGTCGAGGACAGGGCGGGAGCACAGATACGCAGTATTTT
CASGRGQGGSTDTQYF
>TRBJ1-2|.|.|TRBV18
TGTGCCAGCTCACAGGGCCTCTATGGCTACACCTTC
CASSQGLYGYTF
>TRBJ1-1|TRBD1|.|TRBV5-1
TGCGCCAGCAGCTCTCGACAGGGGGCAGGGACTGAAGCTTTCTTT
CASSSRQGAGTEAFF
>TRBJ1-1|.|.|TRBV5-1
TGCGCCAGCAGCAAGGGGGGAGATAACACTGAAGCTTTCTTT
CASSKGGDNTEAFF
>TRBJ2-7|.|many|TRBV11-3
TGTGCCAGCAGCCCCACCTTCGGGCAGGGAGGCTACGAGCAGTACTTC
CASSPTFGQGGYEQYF
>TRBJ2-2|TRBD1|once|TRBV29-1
TGCAGCGCCTGGGACAGGGTTGGCGGGGAGCTGTTTTTT
CSAWDRVGGELFF